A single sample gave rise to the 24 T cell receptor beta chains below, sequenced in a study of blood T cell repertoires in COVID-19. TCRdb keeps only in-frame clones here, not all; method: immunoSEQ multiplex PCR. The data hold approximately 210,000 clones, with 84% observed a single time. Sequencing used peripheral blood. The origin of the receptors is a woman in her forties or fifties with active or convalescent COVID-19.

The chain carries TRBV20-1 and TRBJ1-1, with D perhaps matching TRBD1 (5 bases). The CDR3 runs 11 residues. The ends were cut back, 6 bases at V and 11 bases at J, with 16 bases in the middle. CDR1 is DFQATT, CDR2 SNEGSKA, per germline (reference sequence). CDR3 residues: CSAPRGVGAFF. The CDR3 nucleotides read TGCAGTGCCCCCCGGGGGGTCGGGGCTTTCTTT.

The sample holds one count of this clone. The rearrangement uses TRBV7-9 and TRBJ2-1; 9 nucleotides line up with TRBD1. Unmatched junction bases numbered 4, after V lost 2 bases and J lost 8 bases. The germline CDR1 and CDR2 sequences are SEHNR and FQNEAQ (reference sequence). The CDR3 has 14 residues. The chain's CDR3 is CASSLSQGAYEQFF. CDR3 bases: TGTGCCAGCAGCTTATCACAGGGGGCCTATGAGCAGTTCTTC.

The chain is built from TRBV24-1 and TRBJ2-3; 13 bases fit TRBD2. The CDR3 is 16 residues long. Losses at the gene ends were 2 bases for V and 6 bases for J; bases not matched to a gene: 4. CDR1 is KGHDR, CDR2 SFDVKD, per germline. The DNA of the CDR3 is TGTGCCACCAGTGATTCACTAGCGGGGGGGATGGATACGCAGTATTTT. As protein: CATSDSLAGGMDTQYF.

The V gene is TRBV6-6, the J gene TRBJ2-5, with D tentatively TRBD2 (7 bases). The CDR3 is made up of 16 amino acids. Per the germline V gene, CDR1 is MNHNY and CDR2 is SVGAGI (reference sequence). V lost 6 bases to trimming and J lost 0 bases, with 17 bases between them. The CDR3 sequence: CASRPEGGAYQETQYF. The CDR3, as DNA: TGTGCCAGCAGGCCCGAGGGGGGGGCGTACCAAGAGACCCAGTACTTC.

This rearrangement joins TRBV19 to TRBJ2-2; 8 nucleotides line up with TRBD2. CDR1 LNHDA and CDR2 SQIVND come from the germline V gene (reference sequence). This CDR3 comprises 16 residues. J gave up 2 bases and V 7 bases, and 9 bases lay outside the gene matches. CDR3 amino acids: CASTAASGFNTGELFF. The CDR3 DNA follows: TGTGCCAGTACGGCCGCTAGCGGGTTCAACACCGGGGAGCTGTTTTTT.

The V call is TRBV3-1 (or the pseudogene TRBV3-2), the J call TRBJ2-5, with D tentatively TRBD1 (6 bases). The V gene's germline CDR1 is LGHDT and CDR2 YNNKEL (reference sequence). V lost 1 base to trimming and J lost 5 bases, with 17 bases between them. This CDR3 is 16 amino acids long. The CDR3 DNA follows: TGTGCCAGCAGCCAAGGTCCCGGGACATTGCTGGAGACCCAGTACTTC. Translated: CASSQGPGTLLETQYF.

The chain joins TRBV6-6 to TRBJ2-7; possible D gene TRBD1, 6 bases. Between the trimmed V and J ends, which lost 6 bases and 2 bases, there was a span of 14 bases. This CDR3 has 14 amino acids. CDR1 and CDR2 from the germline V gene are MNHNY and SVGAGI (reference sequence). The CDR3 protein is CASRPQGVTYEQYF. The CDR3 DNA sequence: TGTGCCAGCAGGCCACAGGGAGTGACCTACGAGCAGTACTTC.

CDR3 nucleotides: TGTGCCAGCAGTACCCAGGGGTTAGGGGAAGGTGAGCAGTACGTC. Translated, it gives CASSTQGLGEGEQYV. This chain joins TRBV28 and TRBJ2-7; maybe TRBD1 (6 bases). CDR3 length equals 15 residues. Germline V gene sequence: CDR1 MDHEN, CDR2 SYDVKM. V was shortened by 5 bases and J by 7 bases, with 21 bases between the two germline ends.

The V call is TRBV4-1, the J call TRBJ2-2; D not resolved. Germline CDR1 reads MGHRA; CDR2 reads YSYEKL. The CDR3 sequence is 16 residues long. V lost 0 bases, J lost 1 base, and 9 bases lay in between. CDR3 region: CASSQEPLQNTGELFF. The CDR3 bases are TGCGCCAGCAGCCAAGAACCACTACAGAACACCGGGGAGCTGTTTTTT.

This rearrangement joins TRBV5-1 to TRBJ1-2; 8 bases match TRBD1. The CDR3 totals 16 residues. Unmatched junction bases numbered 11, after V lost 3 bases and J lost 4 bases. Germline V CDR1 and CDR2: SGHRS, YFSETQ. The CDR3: CASSSRTTGEAYGYTF. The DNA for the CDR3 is TGCGCCAGCAGCTCGCGGACGACAGGGGAGGCCTATGGCTACACCTTC.

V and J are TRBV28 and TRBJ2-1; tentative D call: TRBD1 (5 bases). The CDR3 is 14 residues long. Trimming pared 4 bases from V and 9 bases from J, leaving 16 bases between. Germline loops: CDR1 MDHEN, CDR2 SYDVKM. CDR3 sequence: CASSSLGQGAEQFF. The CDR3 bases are TGTGCCAGCAGTTCTCTGGGTCAGGGCGCTGAGCAGTTCTTC.

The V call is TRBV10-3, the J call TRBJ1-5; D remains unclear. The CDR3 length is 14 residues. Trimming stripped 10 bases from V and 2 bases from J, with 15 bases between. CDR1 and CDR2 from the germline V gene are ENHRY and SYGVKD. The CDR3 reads CATSRERGNQPQHF. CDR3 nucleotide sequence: TGTGCCACGTCTAGAGAGAGGGGCAATCAGCCCCAGCATTTT.

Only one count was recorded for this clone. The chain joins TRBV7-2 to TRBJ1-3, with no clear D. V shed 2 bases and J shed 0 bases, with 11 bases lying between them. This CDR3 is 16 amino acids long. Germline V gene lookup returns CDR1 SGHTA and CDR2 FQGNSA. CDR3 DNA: TGTGCCAGCAGCTTACAACCTTCGGGCTCTGGAAACACCATATATTTT. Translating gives CASSLQPSGSGNTIYF. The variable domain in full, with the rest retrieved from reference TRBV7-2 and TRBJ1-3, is GAGVSQSPSNKVTEKGKDVELRCDPISGHTALYWYRQSLGQGLEFLIYFQGNSAPDKSGLPSDRFSAERTGGSVSTLTIQRTQQEDSAVYLCASSLQPSGSGNTIYFGEGSWLTVV.

CDR3: CASSDGREGGYTF. Written as DNA, the CDR3 is TGCGCCAGCAGTGATGGCAGGGAGGGGGGCTACACCTTC. The J gene is TRBJ1-2, the V gene TRBV10-1; tentative D call: TRBD1 (5 bases). The germline gives CDR1 WNHNN, CDR2 SYGVQD (reference sequence). With 3 bases removed from V and 8 bases from J, the gap between germline ends came to 13 bases. This CDR3 has 13 residues.

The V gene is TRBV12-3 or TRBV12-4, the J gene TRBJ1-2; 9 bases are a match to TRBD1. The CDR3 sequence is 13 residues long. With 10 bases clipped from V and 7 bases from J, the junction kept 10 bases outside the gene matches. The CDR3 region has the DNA TGTGCCACGGGGGGGGACAGGGTCGGTGGCTACACCTTC. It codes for CATGGDRVGGYTF.

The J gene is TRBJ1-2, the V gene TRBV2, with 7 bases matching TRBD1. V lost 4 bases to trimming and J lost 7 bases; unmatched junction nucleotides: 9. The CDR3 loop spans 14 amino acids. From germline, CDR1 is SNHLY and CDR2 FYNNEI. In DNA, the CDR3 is TGTGCCAGCAGTGGGGGAAGACAGGGCCCTGGCTACACCTTC. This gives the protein CASSGGRQGPGYTF. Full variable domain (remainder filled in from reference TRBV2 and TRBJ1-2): EPEVTQTPSHQVTQMGQEVILRCVPISNHLYFYWYRQILGQKVEFLVSFYNNEISEKSEIFDDQFSVERPDGSNFTLKIRSTKLEDSAMYFCASSGGRQGPGYTFGSGTRLTVV.

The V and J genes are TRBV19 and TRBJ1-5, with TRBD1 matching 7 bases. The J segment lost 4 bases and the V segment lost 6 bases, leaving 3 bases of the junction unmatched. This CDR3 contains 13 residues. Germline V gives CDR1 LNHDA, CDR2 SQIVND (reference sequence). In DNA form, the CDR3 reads TGTGCCAGTAGGGGACAGACAAATCAGCCCCAGCATTTT. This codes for CASRGQTNQPQHF.

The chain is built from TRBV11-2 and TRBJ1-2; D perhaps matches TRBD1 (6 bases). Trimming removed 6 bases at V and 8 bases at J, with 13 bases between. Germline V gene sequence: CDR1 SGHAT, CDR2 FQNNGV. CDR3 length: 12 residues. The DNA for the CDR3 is TGTGCCAGCAGTTTACAGGGTTGGGGCTACACCTTC. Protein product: CASSLQGWGYTF.

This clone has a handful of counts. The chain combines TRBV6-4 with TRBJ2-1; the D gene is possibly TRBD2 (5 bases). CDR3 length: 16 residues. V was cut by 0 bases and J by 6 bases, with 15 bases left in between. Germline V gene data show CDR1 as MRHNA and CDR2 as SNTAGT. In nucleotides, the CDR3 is TGTGCCAGCAGTGACTCGTCGGGGTCCCTAGGCAATGAGCAGTTCTTC. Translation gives CASSDSSGSLGNEQFF.

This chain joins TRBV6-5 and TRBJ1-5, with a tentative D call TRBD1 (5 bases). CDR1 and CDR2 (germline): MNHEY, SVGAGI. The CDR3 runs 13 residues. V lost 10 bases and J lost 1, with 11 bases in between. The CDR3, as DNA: TGTGCCACCGCCGGGGGGAGCAATCAGCCCCAGCATTTT. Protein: CATAGGSNQPQHF.

CDR3 in amino acids: CASSPGQGWDGYTF. The CDR3 DNA reads as TGCGCCAGCAGCCCCGGACAGGGGTGGGATGGCTACACCTTC. The chain joins TRBV5-1 to TRBJ1-2; 9 bases match TRBD1. CDR3 length: 14 residues. Germline CDR1 SGHRS, CDR2 YFSETQ. V trimming: 4 bases; J trimming: 6 bases; junction bases outside the gene matches: 7.

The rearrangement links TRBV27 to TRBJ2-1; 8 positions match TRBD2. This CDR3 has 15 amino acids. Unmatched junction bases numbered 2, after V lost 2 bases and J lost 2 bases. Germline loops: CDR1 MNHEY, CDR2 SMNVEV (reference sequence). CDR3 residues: CASSLTSGTYNEQFF. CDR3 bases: TGTGCCAGCAGTTTAACTAGCGGAACCTACAATGAGCAGTTCTTC.

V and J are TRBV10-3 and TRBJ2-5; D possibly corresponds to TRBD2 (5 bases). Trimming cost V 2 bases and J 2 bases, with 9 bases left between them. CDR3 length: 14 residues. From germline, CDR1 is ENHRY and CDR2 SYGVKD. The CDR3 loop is CAISEVGEQETQYF. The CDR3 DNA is TGTGCCATCAGTGAGGTGGGAGAACAAGAGACCCAGTACTTC.

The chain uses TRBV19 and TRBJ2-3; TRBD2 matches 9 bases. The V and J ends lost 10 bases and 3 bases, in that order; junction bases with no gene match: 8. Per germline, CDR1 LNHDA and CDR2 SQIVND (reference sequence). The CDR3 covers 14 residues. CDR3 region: CATGDAGGTDTQYF. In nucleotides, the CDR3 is TGTGCCACCGGGGACGCGGGAGGGACAGATACGCAGTATTTT.